The 20 T cell receptor beta chains presented below share a single source sample, sequenced in a study of cytomegalovirus exposure and HLA in healthy donors. The PCR employed 60 Vbeta primers together with 13 Jbeta primers. Data came from immunoSEQ multiplex PCR; TCRdb stores just in-frame clones and leaves some out. In the table there are approximately 70,000 clones, 65% to 70% of which are singletons. Sequenced material: PBMCs. The receptor set was obtained from a male donor in good health and CMV-seropositive.

The CDR3 is CATPAVVGALRETQYF. The CDR3 DNA follows: TGTGCCACCCCCGCTGTGGTAGGGGCCCTCCGGGAGACCCAGTACTTC. The chain uses TRBV7-2 and TRBJ2-5, with D possibly TRBD1 on 5 matching bases. The CDR3 is made up of 16 amino acids. V was cut by 10 bases and J by 5 bases, with 26 bases left in between. Looked up from germline, CDR1 is SGHTA and CDR2 is FQGNSA.

The genes are TRBV29-1 and TRBJ2-5; TRBD2 agrees at 10 bases. Trimming at V came to 6 bases and at J to 5 bases, leaving 12 bases not matched to a gene. The germline CDR1 and CDR2 sequences are SQVTM and ANQGSEA. The CDR3 length is 15 residues. The CDR3 protein is CSVPEAPSGSETQYF. The CDR3 DNA follows: TGCAGCGTCCCTGAAGCGCCTAGCGGGAGCGAGACCCAGTACTTC.

The rearrangement joins TRBV18 to TRBJ1-1; 8 bases are a match to TRBD1. Germline-derived CDR1 and CDR2 are KGHSH and LQKENI. J was trimmed by 1 base and V by 4 bases; bases with no gene match: 5. CDR3 size: 15 residues. The CDR3 DNA reads TGTGCCAGCTCACGGCCCGGGACAGGGAACACTGAAGCTTTCTTT. This translates into CASSRPGTGNTEAFF.

This clone was seen only a few times. The V gene is TRBV5-6, the J gene TRBJ1-4; 7 nucleotides align to TRBD1. The junction had 7 bases not matched to a gene; V was cut back by 3 bases and J by 8 bases. CDR3 length: 14 amino acids. CDR1 is SGHDT and CDR2 is YYEEEE in the germline V gene. In DNA form, the CDR3 reads TGTGCCAGCAGCTCTCAGGGGGAGTGGGAAAAACTGTTTTTT. It is translated as CASSSQGEWEKLFF.

This sequence joins TRBV19 and TRBJ2-1; TRBD1 aligns across 7 bases. The V gene end was trimmed by 5 bases and the J gene end by 6 bases; junction bases not matched to a gene: 4. The CDR3 covers 13 residues. Germline assignment: CDR1 LNHDA and CDR2 SQIVND (reference sequence). The DNA of the CDR3 is TGTGCCAGTAGTTTTGCAGGGGGCAATGAGCAGTTCTTC. Amino acids: CASSFAGGNEQFF. The full variable domain, in which reference TRBV19 and TRBJ2-1 provide the parts outside the CDR3, is DGGITQSPKYLFRKEGQNVTLSCEQNLNHDAMYWYRQDPGQGLRLIYYSQIVNDFQKGDIAEGYSVSREKKESFPLTVTSAQKNPTAFYLCASSFAGGNEQFFGPGTRLTVL.

Only one count was recorded for this clone. The chain links TRBV21-1 to TRBJ2-1; the table's TRBD2 call for D was not verified on the DNA. TRBV21-1 is an annotated pseudogene. The CDR3 runs 17 residues. CDR3 in amino acids: CASSKVCPSGTGKEQFF. The CDR3 DNA follows: TGTGCCAGCAGCAAAGTTTGCCCTAGCGGGACCGGCAAGGAGCAGTTCTTC.

This clone has more than one count but fewer than ten. This chain joins TRBV5-1 and TRBJ1-1; 9 bases agree with TRBD1. The CDR3 contains 14 residues. Per germline, CDR1 SGHRS and CDR2 YFSETQ. After removal of 6 bases from V and 4 bases from J, the junction contained 7 bases not matched to a gene. CDR3 in DNA: TGCGCCAGCACCATTGGACAGGGGTCCACTGAAGCTTTCTTT. Translating gives CASTIGQGSTEAFF.

The chain employs TRBV5-6 and TRBJ2-7; tentative D call: TRBD1 (5 bases). The ends were cut back, 4 bases at V and 2 bases at J, with 13 bases in the middle. This CDR3 region has 14 residues. Germline values: CDR1 SGHDT, CDR2 YYEEEE. The CDR3 is CASSRPGNAYEQYF. The CDR3 nucleotides are TGTGCCAGCAGCCGCCCAGGGAATGCCTACGAGCAGTACTTC. The complete variable domain, with remaining parts taken from reference TRBV5-6 and TRBJ2-7, reads DAGVTQSPTHLIKTRGQQVTLRCSPKSGHDTVSWYQQALGQGPQFIFQYYEEEERQRGNFPDRFSGHQFPNYSSELNVNALLLGDSALYLCASSRPGNAYEQYFGPGTRLTVT.

The V and J genes are TRBV7-9 and TRBJ1-4, with TRBD1 matching 10 bases. Trimming at V came to 3 bases and at J to 7 bases, leaving 8 bases not matched to a gene. Per germline, CDR1 SEHNR and CDR2 FQNEAQ (reference sequence). CDR3 length: 16 amino acids. The CDR3 coding sequence is TGTGCCAGCAGCTTTGGACAGGGGGGAGCGGGTGAAAAACTGTTTTTT. This gives the protein CASSFGQGGAGEKLFF.

CDR3 residues: CASRQGRAETQYF. CDR3 nucleotides: TGCGCCAGCAGACAGGGGCGCGCAGAGACCCAGTACTTC. The chain carries TRBV5-1 and TRBJ2-5; TRBD1 aligns across 7 bases. V gave up 5 bases and J gave up 4 bases; unmatched junction bases: 5. Germline V gives CDR1 SGHRS, CDR2 YFSETQ. The CDR3 sequence is 13 residues long.

The V gene is TRBV27, the J gene TRBJ1-1, with D unresolved. The germline V and J ends were trimmed by 8 bases and 2 bases, with 12 bases remaining between them. Per the germline V gene, CDR1 is MNHEY and CDR2 is SMNVEV (reference sequence). This CDR3 region has 13 residues. The CDR3 loop is CASQDTVNTEAFF. In DNA form, the CDR3 reads TGTGCCAGCCAAGACACCGTCAACACTGAAGCTTTCTTT.

V usage is TRBV18 and J usage is TRBJ2-1; no clear D. In germline, CDR1 is KGHSH, CDR2 LQKENI. The V and J ends lost 2 bases and 7 bases respectively, with 12 bases between them. The CDR3 loop spans 14 amino acids. The CDR3 loop is CASSPASSVNEQFF. The CDR3 DNA follows: TGTGCCAGCTCACCAGCGAGTTCGGTAAATGAGCAGTTCTTC.

V is TRBV30 and J is TRBJ2-3; D gene unclear. Trimming stripped 2 bases from V and 6 bases from J, with 9 bases between. The V gene's germline CDR1 is GTSNPN and CDR2 SVGIG (reference sequence). This CDR3 comprises 12 residues. This CDR3 reads CAWSSYADTQYF. The CDR3 DNA sequence: TGTGCCTGGAGTTCCTACGCGGATACGCAGTATTTT.

The chain links TRBV5-6 to TRBJ2-1; 7 nucleotides align to TRBD1. This CDR3 is 16 amino acids long. After removal of 4 bases from V and 3 bases from J, the junction contained 10 bases not matched to a gene. Germline loops: CDR1 SGHDT, CDR2 YYEEEE. Here the CDR3 DNA reads TGTGCCAGCAGCACCGGACAGGTACTAATCTACAATGAGCAGTTCTTC. Its protein is CASSTGQVLIYNEQFF. Variable domain in full (rest from reference TRBV5-6 and TRBJ2-1): DAGVTQSPTHLIKTRGQQVTLRCSPKSGHDTVSWYQQALGQGPQFIFQYYEEEERQRGNFPDRFSGHQFPNYSSELNVNALLLGDSALYLCASSTGQVLIYNEQFFGPGTRLTVL.

The table lists this clone with a few counts. V and J are TRBV5-1 and TRBJ2-3, with TRBD2 matching 8 bases. The V gene end was trimmed by 0 bases and the J gene end by 2 bases; junction bases not matched to a gene: 14. From germline, CDR1 is SGHRS and CDR2 YFSETQ. There are 19 residues in the CDR3. CDR3 loop: CASSLEGTSGTRYTDTQYF. The CDR3 DNA reads as TGCGCCAGCAGCTTGGAGGGGACTAGTGGAACGCGGTACACAGATACGCAGTATTTT.

The chain has TRBV5-6 and TRBJ2-5; TRBD2 agrees at 8 bases. CDR1 and CDR2 (germline): SGHDT, YYEEEE. The V and J ends lost 3 bases and 5 bases, in that order; junction bases with no gene match: 9. This CDR3 contains 15 residues. The CDR3 region is CASSSPGRAGETQYF. The CDR3 nucleotides are TGTGCCAGCAGCTCCCCCGGGAGGGCCGGGGAGACCCAGTACTTC.

The rearrangement joins TRBV29-1 to TRBJ2-3, with D perhaps TRBD2 (5 bases). The V and J ends lost 5 bases and 0 bases respectively, with 12 bases between them. Germline lookup yields CDR1 SQVTM and CDR2 ANQGSEA. The CDR3 has 14 residues. In nucleotides, the CDR3 is TGCAGCGTTCTCATTGGCGGGAGCACAGATACGCAGTATTTT. It codes for CSVLIGGSTDTQYF.

This chain uses TRBV7-9 with TRBJ2-3; 7 nucleotides align to TRBD2. The CDR3 is made up of 12 amino acids. The junction had 0 bases not matched to a gene; V was cut back by 3 bases and J by 6 bases. CDR1 SEHNR and CDR2 FQNEAQ come from the germline V gene (reference sequence). The CDR3 sequence: CASSFGGDTQYF. The CDR3 DNA reads TGTGCCAGCAGCTTCGGGGGGGATACGCAGTATTTT.

The J gene is TRBJ1-1, the V gene TRBV5-6; D may be TRBD1 (5 bases). This CDR3 region has 14 residues. V lost 3 bases and J lost 1, with 10 bases in between. CDR1 and CDR2 from the germline V gene are SGHDT and YYEEEE. The CDR3 DNA reads as TGTGCCAGCAGCTCGGAGGGGTGGAACACTGAAGCTTTCTTT. The encoded protein is CASSSEGWNTEAFF. Full variable domain (missing parts from reference TRBV5-6 and TRBJ1-1): DAGVTQSPTHLIKTRGQQVTLRCSPKSGHDTVSWYQQALGQGPQFIFQYYEEEERQRGNFPDRFSGHQFPNYSSELNVNALLLGDSALYLCASSSEGWNTEAFFGQGTRLTVV.

The chain carries TRBV27 and TRBJ2-7; 9 nucleotides match TRBD1. Germline CDR1 MNHEY, CDR2 SMNVEV (reference sequence). This CDR3 region has 14 residues. The V segment lost 6 bases and the J segment 6 bases; nucleotides outside the gene matches: 9. DNA of the CDR3: TGTGCCAGCAGCTTAAGGACAGGGGTTTTCGAGCAGTACTTC. Protein: CASSLRTGVFEQYF.